The text below deals with one T cell receptor (beta chain). Its antigen is still unknown. Base qualities were left out, and no much larger clone turns up one base away. Taken from cysteine to phenylalanine, the CDR3 has 12 residues. The DNA shown is the 36-base CDR3, in frame from base 1. The germline V gene sets CDR1 to SQVTM and CDR2 to ANQGSEA. V loses 6 bases of germline sequence and J loses 4 bases, and the interval between the two ends is 11 bases. This sample was taken from a study of T-cell reconstitution after alpha-beta-depleted transplantation in children (dated by TCRdb to the mid-2010s). For context, the study as a whole: T-cell immune reconstitution after TCRalphabeta/CD19-depleted allogeneic hematopoietic cell transplantation in children was quantitatively tracked in the study by means of TCR repertoire profiling.

The library was prepared using PCR. These reads were obtained on an Illumina HiSeq 2500. Molecular barcoding was employed in the preparation of TCR libraries, with unique molecular identifiers being used to normalize TCRbeta repertoire quantification. TCRdb trimmed public reads at Q25 via fastp, called clones via MiXCR and kept in-frame beta chains. Each CDR3 protein gets just one entry, which takes the most common genes and DNA from the rows behind it. This sample has about 370,000 distinct CDR3 sequences in its table, and over 20% of those were observed once. Approximately 3.8% of the sample rests with the top ten.

Specimen: PBMCs from the stem cell graft donor, collected from the stem cell graft. This sequence originates from a human donor who donated a stem cell graft to a child with acute myeloid leukemia. Here the chain combines TRBV29-1 and TRBJ2-3, with the D gene uncertain. The CDR3 is CSVAQDPDTQYF. Read as DNA, the sequence is TGCAGCGTAGCACAAGACCCAGATACGCAGTATTTT.